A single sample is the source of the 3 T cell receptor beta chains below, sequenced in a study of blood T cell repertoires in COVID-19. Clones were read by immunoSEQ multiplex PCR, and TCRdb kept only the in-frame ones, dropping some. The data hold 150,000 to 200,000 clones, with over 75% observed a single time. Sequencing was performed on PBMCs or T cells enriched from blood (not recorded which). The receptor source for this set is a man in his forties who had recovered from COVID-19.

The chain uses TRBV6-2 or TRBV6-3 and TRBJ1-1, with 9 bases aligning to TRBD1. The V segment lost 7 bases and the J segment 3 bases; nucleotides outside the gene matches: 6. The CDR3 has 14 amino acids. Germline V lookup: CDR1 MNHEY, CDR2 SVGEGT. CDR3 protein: CASNPTGGDTEAFF. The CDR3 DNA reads TGTGCCAGCAACCCGACAGGGGGAGACACTGAAGCTTTCTTT.

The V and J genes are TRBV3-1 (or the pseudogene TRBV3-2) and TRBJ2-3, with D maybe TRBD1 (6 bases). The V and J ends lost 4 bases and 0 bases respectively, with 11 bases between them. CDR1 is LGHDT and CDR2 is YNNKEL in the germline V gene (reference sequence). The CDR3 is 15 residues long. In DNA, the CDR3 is TGTGCCAGCAGCCTTGCCAGGGGTAGCACAGATACGCAGTATTTT. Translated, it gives CASSLARGSTDTQYF.

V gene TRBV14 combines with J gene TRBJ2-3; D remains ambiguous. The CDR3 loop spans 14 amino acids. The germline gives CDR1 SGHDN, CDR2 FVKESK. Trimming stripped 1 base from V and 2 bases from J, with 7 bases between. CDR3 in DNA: TGTGCCAGCAGCCAAGGGTGGCCCACAGATACGCAGTATTTT. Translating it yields CASSQGWPTDTQYF.